These 18 T cell receptor beta chains were all obtained from the same sample, sequenced in a study of CD8 T cells in ankylosing spondylitis. Findings of the study overall: What appeared characteristic of ankylosing spondylitis blood was a TCR beta motif of eight highly homologous variants.

Antigens for these TCRs are unknown. Each CDR3 protein is one row after TCRdb ran MiXCR on the 5' RACE reads. The sample yields 750,000 to 850,000 distinct CDR3 sequences, 12% seen once. Sequencing was carried out using blood, either unsorted or a sorted T cell fraction (not recorded which). These TCRs come from a male donor with ankylosing spondylitis.

The table lists this clonotype with a few counts. This chain uses TRBV12-3 or TRBV12-4 with TRBJ1-2; the D is unclear. The CDR3 runs to 12 residues. Trimming removed 5 bases at V and 4 bases at J, with 8 bases between. The CDR3 region is CASSRRSYGYTF. CDR3 DNA: TGTGCCAGCAGTCGGCGTTCCTATGGCTACACCTTC.

This chain connects TRBV18 to TRBJ1-1, with D hard to call. The CDR3 consists of 14 residues. CDR1 is KGHSH and CDR2 is LQKENI in the germline V gene. With 2 bases removed from V and 0 bases from J, the gap between germline ends came to 7 bases. CDR3 coding DNA: TGTGCCAGCTCACCAGCAACCATGAACACTGAAGCTTTCTTT. Amino acid sequence: CASSPATMNTEAFF.

This clonotype was detected many times. V gene TRBV18 combines with J gene TRBJ2-7; D possibly uses TRBD1 or TRBD2 (5 bases each). Trimming shortened V by 6 bases and J by 4 bases, and 16 bases separated the two germline ends. CDR1 is KGHSH, CDR2 LQKENI, per germline. The CDR3 runs 14 residues. The CDR3 loop reads CASSPGTEPYEQYF. The CDR3 DNA is TGTGCCAGCTCCCCCGGGACGGAACCTTACGAGCAGTACTTC.

This clonotype has a handful of counts. The V call is TRBV5-1, the J call TRBJ2-3; possibly TRBD1 or TRBD2 for D (5 bases each). CDR1 and CDR2 from the germline V gene are SGHRS and YFSETQ. The CDR3 is 16 residues long. The germline V and J ends were trimmed by 3 bases and 0 bases, with 14 bases remaining between them. CDR3 protein: CASSSGRVTSTDTQYF. In DNA form, the CDR3 reads TGCGCCAGCAGCTCGGGACGGGTCACTAGCACAGATACGCAGTATTTT.

This clonotype was seen more than once but under ten times. The J gene is TRBJ2-3, the V gene TRBV29-1, with 8 bases aligning to TRBD2. CDR1 SQVTM and CDR2 ANQGSEA come from the germline V gene. This CDR3 spans 13 amino acids. Losses at the gene ends were 6 bases for V and 1 base for J; bases not matched to a gene: 3. CDR3 residues: CSVLAGRTDTQYF. CDR3 in DNA: TGCAGCGTATTAGCGGGGCGCACAGATACGCAGTATTTT.

This clonotype appeared a few times. The J gene is TRBJ1-4, the V gene TRBV6-2 or TRBV6-3; TRBD1 might be the D (5 bases). Germline CDR1 is MNHEY and CDR2 is SVGEGT. Trimming stripped 5 bases from V and 10 bases from J, with 20 bases between. The CDR3 extends over 15 amino acids. The CDR3 region has the DNA TGTGCCAGCAGTCCCCGGGACGGATCCTCTCGAAAACTGTTTTTT. It specifies CASSPRDGSSRKLFF.

There are many counts of this clonotype. The chain links TRBV2 to TRBJ2-7, with a tentative D call TRBD2 (5 bases). Germline CDR1 is SNHLY and CDR2 is FYNNEI. V was clipped by 7 bases and J by 1 base, with 14 bases between them. The CDR3 is made up of 14 amino acids. CDR3 nucleotide sequence: TGTGCCAGCACCCCGGGGATTCCTTCCTACGAGCAGTACTTC. Translation gives CASTPGIPSYEQYF. Full variable domain (rest looked up from reference TRBV2 and TRBJ2-7): EPEVTQTPSHQVTQMGQEVILRCVPISNHLYFYWYRQILGQKVEFLVSFYNNEISEKSEIFDDQFSVERPDGSNFTLKIRSTKLEDSAMYFCASTPGIPSYEQYFGPGTRLTVT.

This clonotype was recorded a few times. The chain employs TRBV4-2 and TRBJ2-7; D remains unclear. V shed 0 bases and J shed 3 bases, with 12 bases lying between them. This CDR3 region has 15 residues. The germline CDR1 and CDR2 sequences are LGHNA and YNFKEQ. The CDR3 DNA reads as TGTGCCAGCAGCCAAGATAATCTACAGAACTACGAGCAGTACTTC. Protein product: CASSQDNLQNYEQYF.

This clonotype was seen ten or more times. The chain links TRBV20-1 to TRBJ2-5; 8 bases fit TRBD1. The junction had 2 bases not matched to a gene; V was cut back by 3 bases and J by 5 bases. Looked up from germline, CDR1 is DFQATT and CDR2 is SNEGSKA (reference sequence). CDR3 size: 12 residues. CDR3 nucleotides: TGCAGTGCTAGCAGGGGGCTCGAGACCCAGTACTTC. Translating gives CSASRGLETQYF.

This clonotype was observed a few times. In nucleotides, the CDR3 is TGCGCCAGCAGCCCGGGCGTCGGGGAGCTGTTTTTT. It codes for CASSPGVGELFF. The chain is built from TRBV5-1 and TRBJ2-2, with D unclear. Per the germline V gene, CDR1 is SGHRS and CDR2 is YFSETQ. The V end was cut by 4 bases, the J end by 7 bases, with 8 bases between. This CDR3 has 12 residues.

This clonotype showed up many times. The chain combines TRBV20-1 with TRBJ1-5; the D gene is possibly TRBD1 (5 bases). CDR1 is DFQATT, CDR2 SNEGSKA, per germline (reference sequence). The CDR3 loop spans 13 amino acids. V was trimmed by 3 bases and J by 3 bases, leaving 9 bases between them. CDR3 sequence reads: CSASAGPNQPQHF. The CDR3 DNA is TGCAGTGCTAGTGCGGGGCCCAATCAGCCCCAGCATTTT.

This clonotype was detected a few times. CDR3 sequence (DNA): TGTGCCAGCAGCCAACACGACAGAGATGGCTACACCTTC. This sequence encodes CASSQHDRDGYTF. The rearrangement uses TRBV7-2 and TRBJ1-2, with a weak D call TRBD1 (5 bases). Germline V lookup: CDR1 SGHTA, CDR2 FQGNSA. The CDR3 is made up of 13 amino acids. Trimming stripped 5 bases from V and 6 bases from J, with 13 bases between.

This clonotype came up a few times. The CDR3 nucleotides are TGTGCCAGCAGCTTAGGGAGAGACACCGTCCTAGCGGCCTACAATGAGCAGTTCTTC. This gives the protein CASSLGRDTVLAAYNEQFF. The genes are TRBV11-2 and TRBJ2-1; TRBD2 agrees at 7 bases. Germline values: CDR1 SGHAT, CDR2 FQNNGV. The CDR3 length is 19 residues. Germline trimming cut 1 base from V and 2 bases from J; bases unmatched to any gene: 14.

This clonotype was counted ten times or more. V is TRBV7-3 and J is TRBJ1-2, with a possible D match to TRBD1 (5 bases). Looked up from germline, CDR1 is SGHTA and CDR2 is FQGTGA. CDR3 length equals 15 residues. V lost 5 bases and J lost 7, with 20 bases in between. As DNA, the CDR3 is TGTGCCAGCAGCCCAGGGACCCTGTCCGGTTCTGGCTACACCTTC. Encoded protein: CASSPGTLSGSGYTF. The whole variable domain, remainder taken from reference TRBV7-3 and TRBJ1-2, is GAGVSQTPSNKVTEKGKYVELRCDPISGHTALYWYRQSLGQGPEFLIYFQGTGAADDSGLPNDRFFAVRPEGSVSTLKIQRTERGDSAVYLCASSPGTLSGSGYTFGSGTRLTVV.

This clonotype was counted at least ten times. V and J are TRBV7-2 and TRBJ1-5; D is undetermined. Trimming shortened V by 1 base and J by 8 bases, and 12 bases separated the two germline ends. In germline, CDR1 is SGHTA, CDR2 FQGNSA. The CDR3 covers 14 residues. The CDR3 region is CASSLGPDWEPQHF. Written as DNA, the CDR3 is TGTGCCAGCAGCTTAGGGCCGGATTGGGAGCCCCAGCATTTT.

This clonotype was detected a few times. The chain combines TRBV27 with TRBJ2-7; 7 bases map to TRBD1. V shed 6 bases, J shed 7 bases, and the junction held 18 bases outside the gene matches. The CDR3 is made up of 16 amino acids. Germline V gene sequence: CDR1 MNHEY, CDR2 SMNVEV (reference sequence). CDR3 DNA sequence: TGTGCCAGCAGCACGAAACCCTTCGACAGGGTGGGGGAGCAGTACTTC. It is translated as CASSTKPFDRVGEQYF.

The rearrangement joins TRBV7-2 to TRBJ2-5, with TRBD2 identical over 7 bases. The V segment lost 4 bases and the J segment 8 bases; nucleotides outside the gene matches: 7. The CDR3 consists of 13 residues. CDR1 SGHTA and CDR2 FQGNSA come from the germline V gene. CDR3 nucleotide sequence: TGTGCCAGCAGCTACCTAGCGGCGGGCACCCAGTACTTC. Translated: CASSYLAAGTQYF.

The chain has TRBV27 and TRBJ2-4; 7 bases match TRBD1. From germline, CDR1 is MNHEY and CDR2 SMNVEV (reference sequence). The length of the CDR3 is 13 residues. With 5 bases clipped from V and 6 bases from J, the junction kept 4 bases outside the gene matches. CDR3 region: CASSPRDRNIQYF. In DNA, the CDR3 is TGTGCCAGCAGTCCCCGGGACAGAAACATTCAGTACTTC.